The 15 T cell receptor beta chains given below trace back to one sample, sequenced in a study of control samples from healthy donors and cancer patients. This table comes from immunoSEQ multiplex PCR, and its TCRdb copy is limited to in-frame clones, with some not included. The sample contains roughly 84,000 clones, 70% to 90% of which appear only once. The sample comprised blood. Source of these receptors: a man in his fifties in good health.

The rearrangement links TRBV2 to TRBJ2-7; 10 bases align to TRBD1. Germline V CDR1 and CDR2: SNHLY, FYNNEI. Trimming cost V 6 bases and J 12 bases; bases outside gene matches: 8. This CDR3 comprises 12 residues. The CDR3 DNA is TGTGCCAGCAGCCGAGGGACAGGGGAGTTGTACTTC. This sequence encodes CASSRGTGELYF.

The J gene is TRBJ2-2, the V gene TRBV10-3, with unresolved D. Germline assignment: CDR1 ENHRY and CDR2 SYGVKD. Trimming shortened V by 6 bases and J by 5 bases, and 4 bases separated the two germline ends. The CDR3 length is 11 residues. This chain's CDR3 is CAIRNTGELFF. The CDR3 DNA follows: TGTGCCATCAGAAATACCGGGGAGCTGTTTTTT.

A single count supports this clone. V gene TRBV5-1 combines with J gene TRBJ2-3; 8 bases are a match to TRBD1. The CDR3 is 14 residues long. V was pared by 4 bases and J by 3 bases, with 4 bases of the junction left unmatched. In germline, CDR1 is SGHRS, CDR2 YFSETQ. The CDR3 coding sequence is TGCGCCAGCAGCAAAGGACAGGGTACAGATACGCAGTATTTT. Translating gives CASSKGQGTDTQYF.

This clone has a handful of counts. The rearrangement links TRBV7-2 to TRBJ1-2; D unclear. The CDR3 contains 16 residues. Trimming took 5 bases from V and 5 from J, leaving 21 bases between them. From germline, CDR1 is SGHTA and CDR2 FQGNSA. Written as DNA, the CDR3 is TGTGCCAGCAGCCGTGGAAAAGGCACCTTAAAGTATGGCTACACCTTC. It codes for CASSRGKGTLKYGYTF.

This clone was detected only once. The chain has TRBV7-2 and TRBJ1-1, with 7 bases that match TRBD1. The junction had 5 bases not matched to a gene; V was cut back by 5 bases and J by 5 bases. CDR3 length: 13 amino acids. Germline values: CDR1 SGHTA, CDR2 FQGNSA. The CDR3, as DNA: TGTGCCAGCAGCCCAGACAGGGTGACTGAAGCTTTCTTT. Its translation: CASSPDRVTEAFF.

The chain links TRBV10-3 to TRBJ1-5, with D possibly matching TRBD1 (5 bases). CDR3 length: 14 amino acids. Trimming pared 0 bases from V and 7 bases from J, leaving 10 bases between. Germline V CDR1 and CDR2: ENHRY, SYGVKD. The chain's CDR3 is CAISESGDGQPQHF. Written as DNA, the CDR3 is TGTGCCATCAGTGAGTCAGGGGACGGGCAGCCCCAGCATTTT.

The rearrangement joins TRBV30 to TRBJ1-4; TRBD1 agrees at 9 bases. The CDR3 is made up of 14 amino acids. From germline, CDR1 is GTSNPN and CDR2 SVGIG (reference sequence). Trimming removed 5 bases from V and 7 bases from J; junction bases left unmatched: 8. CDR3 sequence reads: CAWQTGGTGEKLFF. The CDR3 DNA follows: TGTGCCTGGCAGACAGGGGGGACTGGTGAAAAACTGTTTTTT. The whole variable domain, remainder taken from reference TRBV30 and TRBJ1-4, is SQTIHQWPATLVQPVGSPLSLECTVEGTSNPNLYWYRQAAGRGLQLLFYSVGIGQISSEVPQNLSASRPQDRQFILSSKKLLLSDSGFYLCAWQTGGTGEKLFFGSGTQLSVL.

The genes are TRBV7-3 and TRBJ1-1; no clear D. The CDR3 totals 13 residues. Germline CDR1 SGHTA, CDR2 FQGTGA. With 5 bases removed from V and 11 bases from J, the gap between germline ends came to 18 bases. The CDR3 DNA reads TGTGCCAGCAGCGAGAACGGGATTAAGCACGCTTTCTTT. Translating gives CASSENGIKHAFF.

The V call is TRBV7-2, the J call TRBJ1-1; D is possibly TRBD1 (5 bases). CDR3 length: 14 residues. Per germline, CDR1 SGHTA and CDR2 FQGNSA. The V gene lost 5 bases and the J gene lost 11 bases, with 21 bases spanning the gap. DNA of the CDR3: TGTGCCAGCAGCCAGGCGGGCGCCGGGGGGGTGGCTTTCTTT. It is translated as CASSQAGAGGVAFF.

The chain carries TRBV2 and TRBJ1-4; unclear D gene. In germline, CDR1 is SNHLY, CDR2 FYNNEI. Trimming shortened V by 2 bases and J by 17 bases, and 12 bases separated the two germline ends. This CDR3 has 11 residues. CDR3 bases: TGTGCCAGCAGTGAATGGGATAAGACATTTTTT. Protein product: CASSEWDKTFF.

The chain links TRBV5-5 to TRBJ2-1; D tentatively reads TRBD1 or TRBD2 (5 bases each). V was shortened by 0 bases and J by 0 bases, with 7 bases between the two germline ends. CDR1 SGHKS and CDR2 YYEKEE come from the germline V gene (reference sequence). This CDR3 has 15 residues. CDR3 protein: CASSLEGRSYNEQFF. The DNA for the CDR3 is TGTGCCAGCAGCTTGGAGGGACGCTCCTACAATGAGCAGTTCTTC.

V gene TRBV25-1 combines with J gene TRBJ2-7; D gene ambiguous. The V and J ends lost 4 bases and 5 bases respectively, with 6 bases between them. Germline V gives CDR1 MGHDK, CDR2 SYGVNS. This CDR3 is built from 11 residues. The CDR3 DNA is TGTGCCAGCAGTGTATTCCACGAGCAGTACTTC. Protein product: CASSVFHEQYF.

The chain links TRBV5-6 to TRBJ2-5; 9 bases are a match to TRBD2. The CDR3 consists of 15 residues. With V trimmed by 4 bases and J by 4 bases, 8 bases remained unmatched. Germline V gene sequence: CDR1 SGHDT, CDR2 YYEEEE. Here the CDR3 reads CASSPSAAGGETQYF. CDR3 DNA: TGTGCCAGCAGCCCAAGTGCAGCGGGGGGAGAGACCCAGTACTTC.

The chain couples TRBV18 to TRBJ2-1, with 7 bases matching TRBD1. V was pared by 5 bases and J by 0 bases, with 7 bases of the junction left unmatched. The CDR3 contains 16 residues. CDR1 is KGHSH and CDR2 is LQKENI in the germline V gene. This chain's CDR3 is CASSTTQGSSYNEQFF. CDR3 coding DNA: TGTGCCAGCTCAACGACACAGGGGAGCTCCTACAATGAGCAGTTCTTC.

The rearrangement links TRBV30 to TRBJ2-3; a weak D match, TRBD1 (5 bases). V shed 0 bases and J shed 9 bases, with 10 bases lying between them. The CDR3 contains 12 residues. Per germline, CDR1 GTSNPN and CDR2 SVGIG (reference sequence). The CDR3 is CAWSVGLPTQYF. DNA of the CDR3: TGTGCCTGGAGTGTGGGGCTACCCACGCAGTATTTT.